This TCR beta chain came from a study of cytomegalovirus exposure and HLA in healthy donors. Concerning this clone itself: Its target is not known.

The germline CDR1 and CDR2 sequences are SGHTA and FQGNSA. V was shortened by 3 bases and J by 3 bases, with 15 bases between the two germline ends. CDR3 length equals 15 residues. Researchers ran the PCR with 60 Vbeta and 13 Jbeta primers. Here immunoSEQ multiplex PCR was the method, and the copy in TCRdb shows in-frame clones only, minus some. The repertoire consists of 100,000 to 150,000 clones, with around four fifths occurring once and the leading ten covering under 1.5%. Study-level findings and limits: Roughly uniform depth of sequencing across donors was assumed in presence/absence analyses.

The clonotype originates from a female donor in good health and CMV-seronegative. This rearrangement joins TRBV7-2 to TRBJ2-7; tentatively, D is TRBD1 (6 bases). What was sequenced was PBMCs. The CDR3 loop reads CASSFDRDNFYEQYF. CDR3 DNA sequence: TGTGCCAGCAGCTTTGACCGGGACAACTTCTACGAGCAGTACTTC.